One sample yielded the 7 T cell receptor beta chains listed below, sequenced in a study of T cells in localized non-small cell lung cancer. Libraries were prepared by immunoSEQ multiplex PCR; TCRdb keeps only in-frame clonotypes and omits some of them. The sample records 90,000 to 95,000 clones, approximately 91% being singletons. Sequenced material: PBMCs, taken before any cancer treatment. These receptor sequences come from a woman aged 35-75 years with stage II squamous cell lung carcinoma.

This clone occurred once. The CDR3 nucleotides read TGCGCCAGCAGCCCCGGACAGGGAGTCTCGTTGGGGGCCCAGTACTTC. Protein: CASSPGQGVSLGAQYF. The V gene is TRBV5-1, the J gene TRBJ2-5; 8 positions agree with TRBD1. Germline values: CDR1 SGHRS, CDR2 YFSETQ. The length of the CDR3 is 16 residues. Trimming at V came to 4 bases and at J to 9 bases, leaving 17 bases not matched to a gene.

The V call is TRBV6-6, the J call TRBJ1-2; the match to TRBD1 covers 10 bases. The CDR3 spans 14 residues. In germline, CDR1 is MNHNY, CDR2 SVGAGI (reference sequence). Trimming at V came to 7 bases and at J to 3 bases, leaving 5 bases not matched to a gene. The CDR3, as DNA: TGTGCCAGCAAAGCTGGACAGGGGGACTATGGCTACACCTTC. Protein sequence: CASKAGQGDYGYTF.

The CDR3 DNA reads TGCGCCAGCAGCCAGGCCAGCCGGACTAGCGTGGGCTACGAGCAGTACTTC. It specifies CASSQASRTSVGYEQYF. The V and J genes are TRBV4-1 and TRBJ2-7; 9 bases are a match to TRBD2. From germline, CDR1 is MGHRA and CDR2 YSYEKL. The CDR3 runs to 17 residues. With V trimmed by 3 bases and J by 3 bases, 12 bases remained unmatched.

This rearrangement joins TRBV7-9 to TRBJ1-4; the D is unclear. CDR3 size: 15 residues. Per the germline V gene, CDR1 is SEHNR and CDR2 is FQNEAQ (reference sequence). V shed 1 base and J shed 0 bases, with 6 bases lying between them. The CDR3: CASSLEAATNEKLFF. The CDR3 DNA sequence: TGTGCCAGCAGCTTAGAGGCCGCAACTAATGAAAAACTGTTTTTT.

The CDR3 bases are TGTGCCAGCAGCCCCGGACGGCAAACGAACACCGGGGAGCTGTTTTTT. It codes for CASSPGRQTNTGELFF. V usage is TRBV5-6 and J usage is TRBJ2-2; D remains unclear. The V end was cut by 4 bases, the J end by 0 bases, with 13 bases between. The CDR3 has 16 residues. From germline, CDR1 is SGHDT and CDR2 YYEEEE.

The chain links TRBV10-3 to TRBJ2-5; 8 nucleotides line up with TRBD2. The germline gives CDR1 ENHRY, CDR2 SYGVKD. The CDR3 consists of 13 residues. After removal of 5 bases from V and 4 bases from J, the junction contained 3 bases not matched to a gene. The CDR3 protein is CAISPGGRETQYF. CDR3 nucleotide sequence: TGTGCCATCAGTCCGGGGGGGAGAGAGACCCAGTACTTC.

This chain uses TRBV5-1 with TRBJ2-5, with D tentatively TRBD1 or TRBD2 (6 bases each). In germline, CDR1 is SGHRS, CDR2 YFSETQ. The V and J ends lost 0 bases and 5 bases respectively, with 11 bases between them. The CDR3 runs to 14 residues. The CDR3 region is CASSLAGAGETQYF. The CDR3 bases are TGCGCCAGCAGCTTGGCAGGGGCGGGGGAGACCCAGTACTTC.